The following is a TCR beta chain sequence with its context. Its matching antigen is unknown. Only in-frame clones appear in the TCRdb table, and some are missing; sequencing was by immunoSEQ multiplex PCR. Of about 170,000 clones listed, 90% to 95% are singletons. The source of the sample is a study of T cell responses to AZD1222 COVID-19 vaccine. In the study overall: The analysis combined second doses at about 4 or about 12 weeks.

The trim removed 3 bases at V and 7 bases at J, leaving 10 bases unmatched. Germline assignment: CDR1 GTSNPN and CDR2 SVGIG (reference sequence). The CDR3 has 16 residues. Study-level points and caveats: Repertoire sampling occurred only after the peak T cell response. Two AZD1222 doses significantly raised spike-specific TCR breadth and depth over controls.

This sequence was found in an adult in good health. The specimen comprised peripheral blood, sampled on day 0 of AZD1222 vaccination. V and J are TRBV30 and TRBJ1-5, with 12 bases lining up with TRBD1. The CDR3 sequence is CAWSHRDRGHWQPQHF. The CDR3 coding sequence is TGTGCCTGGAGCCACCGGGACAGGGGGCATTGGCAGCCCCAGCATTTT.